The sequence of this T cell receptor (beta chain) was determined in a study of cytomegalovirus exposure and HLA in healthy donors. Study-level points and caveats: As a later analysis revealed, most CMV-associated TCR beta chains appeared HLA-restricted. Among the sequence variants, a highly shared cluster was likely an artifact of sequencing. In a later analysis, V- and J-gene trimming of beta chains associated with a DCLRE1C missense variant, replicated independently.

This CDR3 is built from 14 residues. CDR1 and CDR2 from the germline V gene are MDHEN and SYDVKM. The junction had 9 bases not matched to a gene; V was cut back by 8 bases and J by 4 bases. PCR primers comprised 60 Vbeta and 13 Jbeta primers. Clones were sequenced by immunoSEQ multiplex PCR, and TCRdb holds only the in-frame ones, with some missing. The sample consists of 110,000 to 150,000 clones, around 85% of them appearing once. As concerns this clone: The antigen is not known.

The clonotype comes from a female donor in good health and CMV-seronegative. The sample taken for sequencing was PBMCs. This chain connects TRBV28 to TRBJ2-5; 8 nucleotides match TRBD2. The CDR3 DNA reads TGTGCCAGCGGCGCGGGAGGCCGGGGAGAGACCCAGTACTTC. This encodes CASGAGGRGETQYF. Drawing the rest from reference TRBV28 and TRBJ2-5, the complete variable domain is DVKVTQSSRYLVKRTGEKVFLECVQDMDHENMFWYRQDPGLGLRLIYFSYDVKMKEKGDIPEGYSVSREKKERFSLILESASTNQTSMYLCASGAGGRGETQYFGPGTRLLVL.